This T cell receptor (beta chain) emerged from a study of blood T cells in healthy people across ages. General study points: Naive T cell percentage showed a strong correlation with the diversity of TCR beta.

The CDR3 is made up of 15 amino acids. Germline-derived CDR1 and CDR2 are LGHNA and YSLEER. Trimming stripped 4 bases from V and 9 bases from J, with 21 bases between. As to this clonotype: The antigen is undetermined.

RNA extraction gave at least 6 micrograms of total RNA per sample. Primed by a sample-barcoded 5' primer and a J-beta primer mix, a second PCR proceeded for roughly 6 to 12 cycles. TCRdb re-analysed the 5' RACE reads in MiXCR, keeping a single row per CDR3 protein. This table holds around 620,000 distinct CDR3 sequences, 27% found once. Sequenced material: blood. This sequence originates from a woman aged 70-85 years in good health. This chain joins TRBV4-3 and TRBJ1-1; D is perhaps TRBD1 (6 bases). CDR3 in amino acids: CASSRDGGQGIKAFF. CDR3 sequence (DNA): TGCGCCAGCAGCCGAGATGGGGGGCAGGGAATCAAAGCTTTCTTT.